Following are 24 T cell receptor beta chains from one sample sequenced in a study of T-cell reconstitution after alpha-beta-depleted transplantation in children. This sample's TCRbeta library carried unique molecular identifier barcodes. Each CDR3 protein gets one entry after TCRdb re-called the PCR reads with MiXCR. The sample carries under 850,000 distinct CDR3 sequences, about an eighth recorded once. The starting material was PBMCs, obtained before TCRalphabeta/CD19-depleted stem cell transplant. All receptors derive from a girl aged 2 to 9 with congenital amegakaryocytic thrombocytopenia, due to receive a stem cell transplant.

This clonotype has a handful of counts. The gene calls are TRBV5-1 and TRBJ2-7; no reliable D call. V lost 2 bases, J lost 1 base, and 13 bases lay in between. The germline CDR1 and CDR2 sequences are SGHRS and YFSETQ. This CDR3 spans 15 amino acids. As DNA, the CDR3 is TGCGCCAGCAGCTTCCGGAGTGGACCGTCCTACGAGCAGTACTTC. Its protein is CASSFRSGPSYEQYF.

This chain connects TRBV5-1 to TRBJ2-6; D gene uncertain. Looked up from germline, CDR1 is SGHRS and CDR2 is YFSETQ. The ends were cut back, 4 bases at V and 0 bases at J, with 11 bases in the middle. The CDR3 runs to 16 residues. In nucleotides, the CDR3 is TGCGCCAGCAGCGCTGACGGACCCTCTGGGGCCAACGTCCTGACTTTC. This encodes CASSADGPSGANVLTF. Together with reference TRBV5-1 and TRBJ2-6, the CDR3 gives the full variable domain: KAGVTQTPRYLIKTRGQQVTLSCSPISGHRSVSWYQQTPGQGLQFLFEYFSETQRNKGNFPGRFSGRQFSNSRSEMNVSTLELGDSALYLCASSADGPSGANVLTFGAGSRLTVL.

This clonotype was observed many times. The V and J genes are TRBV12-3 or TRBV12-4 and TRBJ2-3; possibly TRBD2 for D (5 bases). There are 20 residues in the CDR3. The V gene lost 3 bases and the J gene lost 5 bases, with 30 bases spanning the gap. CDR3 nucleotides: TGTGCCAGCAGTTTCGATATGCTTTCGGGGTTGCTTCCTGGAAAAGATACGCAGTATTTT. Translated: CASSFDMLSGLLPGKDTQYF.

This clonotype was seen only a few times. V gene TRBV28 combines with J gene TRBJ2-3; TRBD2 aligns across 10 bases. Trimming cost V 5 bases and J 4 bases; bases outside gene matches: 6. The CDR3 spans 15 residues. Per the germline V gene, CDR1 is MDHEN and CDR2 is SYDVKM. The CDR3 DNA reads TGTGCCAGCAGTGACCTAGCGGGAGTTGCAGATACGCAGTATTTT. This encodes CASSDLAGVADTQYF.

This clonotype was seen repeatedly, ten times or more. The chain combines TRBV15 with TRBJ2-1; TRBD2 matches at 12 bases. There are 16 residues in the CDR3. From germline, CDR1 is LNHNV and CDR2 YYDKDF (reference sequence). V gave up 5 bases and J gave up 7 bases; unmatched junction bases: 9. CDR3 sequence reads: CATSYPSGRAINEQFF. CDR3 nucleotides: TGTGCCACCAGCTATCCTAGCGGGAGGGCCATTAATGAGCAGTTCTTC.

This clonotype was counted a few times. The V gene is TRBV20-1, the J gene TRBJ2-7; 8 bases align to TRBD1. V gave up 4 bases and J gave up 3 bases; unmatched junction bases: 11. CDR1 and CDR2 (germline): DFQATT, SNEGSKA (reference sequence). The CDR3 extends over 15 amino acids. This chain's CDR3 is CSAIGQTGVRYEQYF. CDR3 nucleotides: TGCAGTGCTATTGGGCAGACAGGGGTACGCTACGAGCAGTACTTC.

This clonotype was seen repeatedly, ten times or more. The chain has TRBV11-2 and TRBJ2-1, with 8 bases aligning to TRBD2. Germline V CDR1 and CDR2: SGHAT, FQNNGV. The CDR3 totals 15 residues. With V trimmed by 5 bases and J by 2 bases, 5 bases remained unmatched. CDR3 in amino acids: CASSDILAAYNEQFF. CDR3 nucleotides: TGTGCCAGCAGCGACATACTAGCGGCCTACAATGAGCAGTTCTTC. Filled out from reference TRBV11-2 and TRBJ2-1, the complete variable domain reads EAGVAQSPRYKIIEKRQSVAFWCNPISGHATLYWYQQILGQGPKLLIQFQNNGVVDDSQLPKDRFSAERLKGVDSTLKIQPAKLEDSAVYLCASSDILAAYNEQFFGPGTRLTVL.

The table lists this clonotype with many counts. V gene TRBV5-1 combines with J gene TRBJ2-4; 14 nucleotides line up with TRBD2. The CDR3 is made up of 17 amino acids. The V gene's germline CDR1 is SGHRS and CDR2 YFSETQ. V dropped 3 bases and J dropped 1; count of bases not matched to a gene: 3. CDR3: CASSSGLAGVAKNIQYF. The CDR3 nucleotides are TGCGCCAGCAGCTCGGGACTAGCGGGAGTGGCCAAAAACATTCAGTACTTC.

There are a few counts of this clonotype. The chain is built from TRBV20-1 and TRBJ2-5; tentative D call: TRBD2 (6 bases). Germline CDR1 and CDR2: DFQATT and SNEGSKA (reference sequence). This CDR3 region has 13 residues. The germline V and J ends were trimmed by 3 bases and 3 bases, with 11 bases remaining between them. In DNA, the CDR3 is TGCAGTGCTAGGGCCGGGAGCAAAGAGACCCAGTACTTC. Translation: CSARAGSKETQYF.

This clonotype has a handful of counts. The gene calls are TRBV25-1 and TRBJ2-7; either TRBD1 or TRBD2 may supply D (5 bases each). The CDR3 consists of 15 residues. The germline V and J ends were trimmed by 4 bases and 2 bases, with 15 bases remaining between them. CDR1 and CDR2 (germline): MGHDK, SYGVNS. The CDR3 nucleotides read TGTGCCAGCAGTGTGGGACGCCATCTCACCTACGAGCAGTACTTC. Protein product: CASSVGRHLTYEQYF.

The table lists this clonotype with many counts. The chain employs TRBV6-1 and TRBJ1-3; D call uncertain. The V end was cut by 1 base, the J end by 0 bases, with 10 bases between. CDR3 length: 16 amino acids. The germline V gene has CDR1 MNHNS and CDR2 SASEGT. The CDR3 sequence is CASSEGHLGSGNTIYF. CDR3 nucleotide sequence: TGTGCCAGCAGTGAAGGACACCTTGGCTCTGGAAACACCATATATTTT.

This clonotype was observed at least ten times. The rearrangement links TRBV12-3 or TRBV12-4 to TRBJ2-7; 8 nucleotides align to TRBD2. The CDR3 sequence is 14 residues long. The junction had 3 bases not matched to a gene; V was cut back by 3 bases and J by 2 bases. CDR3 coding DNA: TGTGCCAGCAGTTTCGCGGGAGGAACCTACGAGCAGTACTTC. Its protein is CASSFAGGTYEQYF.

V gene TRBV12-3 or TRBV12-4 combines with J gene TRBJ2-2; 9 bases fit TRBD1. J was trimmed by 6 bases and V by 6 bases; bases with no gene match: 11. This CDR3 is built from 16 residues. CDR3 DNA: TGTGCCAGCAGCCATCGACAGGGGGTTTATCCCGGGGAGCTGTTTTTT. Protein: CASSHRQGVYPGELFF.

At least ten counts were recorded for this clonotype. V and J are TRBV2 and TRBJ1-5; D remains ambiguous. The V end lost 4 bases, the J end lost 12 bases, and 10 bases lay between the germline ends. This CDR3 comprises 11 residues. CDR1 is SNHLY, CDR2 FYNNEI, per germline. The CDR3 DNA follows: TGTGCCAGCAGTGTGATGGGCCTCCAGCATTTT. Its translation is CASSVMGLQHF.

This clonotype was seen at least ten times. The V gene is TRBV20-1, the J gene TRBJ2-7; D not certain. V was shortened by 8 bases and J by 4 bases, with 15 bases between the two germline ends. The CDR3 covers 12 residues. In germline, CDR1 is DFQATT, CDR2 SNEGSKA (reference sequence). The CDR3 reads CSTGPKPYEQYF. CDR3 bases: TGCAGTACCGGACCGAAACCGTACGAGCAGTACTTC.

The V and J genes are TRBV7-3 and TRBJ2-1, with 13 bases identical to TRBD2. This CDR3 spans 18 amino acids. Trimming took 5 bases from V and 2 from J; bases not matched to a gene: 9. Germline V CDR1 and CDR2: SGHTA, FQGTGA. CDR3 sequence: CASSPRTSGSWPYNEQFF. DNA for the CDR3: TGTGCCAGCAGCCCGAGGACTAGCGGGAGTTGGCCCTACAATGAGCAGTTCTTC.

This clonotype occurred a few times. The chain carries TRBV5-1 and TRBJ2-7; 10 nucleotides align to TRBD2. V trimming: 2 bases; J trimming: 4 bases; junction bases outside the gene matches: 3. The length of the CDR3 is 14 residues. CDR1 is SGHRS and CDR2 is YFSETQ in the germline V gene. The CDR3 sequence: CASSFGSGRYEQYF. CDR3 bases: TGCGCCAGCAGCTTCGGTAGCGGGAGGTACGAGCAGTACTTC.

This clonotype was detected ten times or more. This rearrangement joins TRBV20-1 to TRBJ2-5, with unresolved D. The CDR3 sequence is 14 residues long. The V end lost 5 bases, the J end lost 1 base, and 14 bases lay between the germline ends. Germline V gene sequence: CDR1 DFQATT, CDR2 SNEGSKA (reference sequence). The CDR3 nucleotides read TGCAGTGCTCCCATCGCGCAGATCCAAGAGACCCAGTACTTC. Its translation: CSAPIAQIQETQYF.

The table lists this clonotype with a few counts. The chain couples TRBV7-8 to TRBJ2-1; D perhaps matches TRBD1 (6 bases). The V end lost 3 bases, the J end lost 6 bases, and 15 bases lay between the germline ends. CDR1 is SGHVS, CDR2 FQNEAQ, per germline. CDR3 length: 15 residues. CDR3 DNA: TGTGCCAGCAGCTTTCTAAAGGGGGACGGCAATGAGCAGTTCTTC. This gives the protein CASSFLKGDGNEQFF. The full variable domain, completed using reference TRBV7-8 and TRBJ2-1, is GAGVSQSPRYKVAKRGQDVALRCDPISGHVSLFWYQQALGQGPEFLTYFQNEAQLDKSGLPSDRFFAERPEGSVSTLKIQRTQQEDSAVYLCASSFLKGDGNEQFFGPGTRLTVL.

The table lists this clonotype with many counts. The CDR3 region is CASSPVGGRGSPLHF. The CDR3 coding sequence is TGTGCCAGCAGCCCCGTTGGGGGGAGGGGTTCACCCCTCCACTTT. V is TRBV7-3 and J is TRBJ1-6; the D gene is possibly TRBD1 (5 bases). This CDR3 comprises 15 residues. Germline CDR1 and CDR2: SGHTA and FQGTGA. Trimming cost V 5 bases and J 9 bases, with 17 bases left between them.

This clonotype occurred many times. J is TRBJ2-3 and V is TRBV20-1; 8 bases fit TRBD2. The germline gives CDR1 DFQATT, CDR2 SNEGSKA (reference sequence). This CDR3 has 13 residues. J gave up 9 bases and V 8 bases, and 13 bases lay outside the gene matches. The CDR3 bases are TGCAGTTACGGATCAAGCGGGAGTAACACGCAGTATTTT. Its protein is CSYGSSGSNTQYF.

This clonotype has only a few counts. The J gene is TRBJ2-7, the V gene TRBV25-1, with 12 bases that match TRBD2. The CDR3 sequence is 13 residues long. The V and J ends lost 6 bases and 7 bases, in that order; junction bases with no gene match: 4. Germline values: CDR1 MGHDK, CDR2 SYGVNS. The CDR3 coding sequence is TGTGCCAGCAGGCTAGCGGGAGGGGAAGAGCAGTACTTC. This codes for CASRLAGGEEQYF.

This clonotype was seen a few times. The genes are TRBV24-1 and TRBJ2-1, with D uncertain. V was pared by 3 bases and J by 8 bases, with 19 bases between. The length of the CDR3 is 16 residues. Germline V gene data show CDR1 as KGHDR and CDR2 as SFDVKD. The CDR3 DNA reads TGTGCCACCAGTGATGCCCTCGTTGGTGGGTTCGATGAGCAGTTCTTC. Encoded protein: CATSDALVGGFDEQFF.

In this sample, this clonotype turned up a few times. V and J are TRBV3-1 and TRBJ1-5, with 9 bases matching TRBD1. The CDR3 consists of 15 residues. Germline values: CDR1 LGHDT, CDR2 YNNKEL (reference sequence). Losses at the gene ends were 1 base for V and 8 bases for J; bases not matched to a gene: 6. The CDR3 loop reads CASSQGQGGLEPQHF. CDR3 bases: TGTGCCAGCAGCCAAGGACAGGGGGGGTTGGAGCCCCAGCATTTT. Variable domain in full (rest from reference TRBV3-1 and TRBJ1-5): DTAVSQTPKYLVTQMGNDKSIKCEQNLGHDTMYWYKQDSKKFLKIMFSYNNKELIINETVPNRFSPKSPDKAHLNLHINSLELGDSAVYFCASSQGQGGLEPQHFGDGTRLSIL.